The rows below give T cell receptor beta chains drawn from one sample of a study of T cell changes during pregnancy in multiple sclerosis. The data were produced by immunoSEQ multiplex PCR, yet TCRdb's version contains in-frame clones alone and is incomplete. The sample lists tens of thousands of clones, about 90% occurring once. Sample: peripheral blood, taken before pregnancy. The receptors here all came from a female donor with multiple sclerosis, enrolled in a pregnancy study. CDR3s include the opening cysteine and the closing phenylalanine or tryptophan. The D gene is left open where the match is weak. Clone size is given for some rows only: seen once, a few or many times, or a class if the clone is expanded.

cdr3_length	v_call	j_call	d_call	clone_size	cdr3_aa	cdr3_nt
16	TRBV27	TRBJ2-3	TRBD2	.	CASSPGLAGRADTQYF	TGTGCCAGCAGTCCTGGACTAGCGGGAAGGGCAGATACGCAGTATTTT
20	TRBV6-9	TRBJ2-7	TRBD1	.	CASRLPIAEPETGGNYEQYF	TGTGCCAGCAGACTCCCCATTGCGGAGCCCGAGACAGGGGGCAATTACGAGCAGTACTTC
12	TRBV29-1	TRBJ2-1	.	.	CSVDPGNNEQFF	TGCAGCGTTGATCCGGGAAACAATGAGCAGTTCTTC
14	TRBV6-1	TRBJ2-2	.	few	CASRDGLLSGELFF	TGTGCCAGCAGGGACGGACTACTCTCCGGGGAGCTGTTTTTT
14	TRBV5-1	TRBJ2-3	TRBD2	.	CASRLALSTDTQYF	TGCGCCAGTCGACTAGCGTTGAGCACAGATACGCAGTATTTT
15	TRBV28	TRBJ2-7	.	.	CASSLPPISPYEQYF	TGTGCCAGCAGTCTCCCTCCTATTAGCCCCTACGAGCAGTACTTC
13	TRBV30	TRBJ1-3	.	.	CACHSLSGNTIYF	TGTGCCTGCCACAGCCTCTCTGGAAACACCATATATTTT
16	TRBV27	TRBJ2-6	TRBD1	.	CASSSGGSSGANVLTF	TGTGCCAGCAGTTCAGGGGGCAGCTCTGGGGCCAACGTCCTGACTTTC
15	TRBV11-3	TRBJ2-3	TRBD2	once	CASSFSRGGADTQYF	TGTGCCAGCAGCTTTAGTCGGGGGGGGGCAGATACGCAGTATTTT
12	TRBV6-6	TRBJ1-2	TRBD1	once	CASSSTGDGYTF	TGTGCCAGCAGTTCGACAGGGGACGGCTACACCTTC
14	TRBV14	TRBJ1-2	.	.	CASSQDAGYYGYTF	TGTGCCAGCAGCCAAGACGCAGGGTACTATGGCTACACCTTC
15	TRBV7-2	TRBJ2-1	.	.	CASSRPGHGPNEQFF	TGTGCCAGCAGCCGCCCGGGACATGGGCCCAATGAGCAGTTCTTC
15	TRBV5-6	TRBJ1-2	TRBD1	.	CASSPMTGVDYGYTF	TGTGCCAGCAGCCCAATGACAGGGGTTGACTATGGCTACACCTTC
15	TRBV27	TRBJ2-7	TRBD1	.	CASRRQGTVTYEQYF	TGTGCCAGCAGAAGACAAGGGACAGTCACCTACGAGCAGTACTTC
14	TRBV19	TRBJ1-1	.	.	CASTILNGNTEAFF	TGTGCCAGTACCATCCTCAACGGGAACACTGAAGCTTTCTTT
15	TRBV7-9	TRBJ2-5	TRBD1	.	CASSSWTGGEETQYF	TGTGCCAGCAGCTCCTGGACAGGGGGCGAAGAGACCCAGTACTTC
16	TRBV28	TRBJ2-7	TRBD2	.	CASSFGEGRDPYEQYF	TGTGCCAGCAGTTTCGGGGAGGGACGGGACCCCTACGAGCAGTACTTC
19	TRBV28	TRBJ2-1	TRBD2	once	CASSLLGASGSGPYNEQFF	TGTGCCAGCAGTTTACTTGGGGCTAGCGGGAGTGGGCCCTACAATGAGCAGTTCTTC
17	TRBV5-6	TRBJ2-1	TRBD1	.	CASSLGGTGLVYNEQFF	TGTGCCAGCAGCTTGGGAGGGACAGGGTTGGTCTACAATGAGCAGTTCTTC
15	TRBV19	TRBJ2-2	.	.	CASSPELVAAGELFF	TGTGCCAGTAGCCCTGAACTAGTCGCGGCCGGGGAGCTGTTTTTT
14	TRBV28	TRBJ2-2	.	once	CASKKGTNTGELFF	TGTGCCAGCAAGAAGGGGACGAACACCGGGGAGCTGTTTTTT
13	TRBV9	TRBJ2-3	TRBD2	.	CASRAGEADTQYF	TGTGCCAGCAGAGCGGGAGAAGCAGATACGCAGTATTTT
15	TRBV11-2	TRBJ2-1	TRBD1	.	CASSLDPLTGNEQFF	TGTGCCAGCAGCTTAGATCCCTTGACAGGGAATGAGCAGTTCTTC
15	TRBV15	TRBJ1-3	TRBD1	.	CATSSFTGGPDTIYF	TGTGCCACCAGCAGTTTTACAGGGGGCCCGGACACCATATATTTT
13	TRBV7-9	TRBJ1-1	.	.	CASSSRQATEAFF	TGTGCCAGCAGCTCAAGACAGGCGACTGAAGCTTTCTTT
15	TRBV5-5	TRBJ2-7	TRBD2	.	CASSLEGLAVNEQYF	TGTGCCAGCAGCTTGGAGGGACTAGCAGTCAACGAGCAGTACTTC
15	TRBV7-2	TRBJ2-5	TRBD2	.	CASSLDGTSGETQYF	TGTGCCAGCAGCTTAGACGGGACTAGCGGCGAGACCCAGTACTTC
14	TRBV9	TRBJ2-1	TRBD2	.	CASNTGTSFNEQFF	TGTGCCAGCAACACCGGGACTAGCTTCAATGAGCAGTTCTTC
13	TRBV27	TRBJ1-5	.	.	CASSLAPNQPQHF	TGTGCCAGCAGTTTGGCCCCGAATCAGCCCCAGCATTTT
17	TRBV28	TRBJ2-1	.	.	CASSRPFSGFSYNEQFF	TGTGCCAGCAGCCGCCCTTTTTCGGGATTCTCCTACAATGAGCAGTTCTTC
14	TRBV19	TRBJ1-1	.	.	CASSLDGRNTEAFF	TGTGCCAGTAGTCTCGATGGGAGGAACACTGAAGCTTTCTTT
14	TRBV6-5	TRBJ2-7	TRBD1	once	CASSTRDRGSEQYF	TGTGCCAGCAGTACTAGGGACAGGGGGAGCGAGCAGTACTTC
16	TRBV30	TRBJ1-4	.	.	CAWSRSLVASGEKLFF	TGTGCCTGGAGTAGAAGTCTCGTCGCAAGCGGGGAAAAACTGTTTTTT
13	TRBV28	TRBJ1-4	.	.	CASSVGGDEKLFF	TGTGCCAGCAGCGTAGGGGGTGATGAAAAACTGTTTTTT
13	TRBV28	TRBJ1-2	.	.	CASSQNRLDGYTF	TGTGCCAGCAGTCAAAACAGGCTGGATGGCTACACCTTC
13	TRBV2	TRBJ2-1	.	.	CASSDAALSEQFF	TGTGCCAGCAGTGATGCGGCGCTGAGTGAGCAGTTCTTC
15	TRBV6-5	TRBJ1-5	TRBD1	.	CASKTTGAANQPQHF	TGTGCCAGCAAGACGACAGGGGCCGCCAATCAGCCCCAGCATTTT
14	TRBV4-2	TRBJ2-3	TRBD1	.	CASGRVQGWDTQYF	TGTGCCAGCGGGCGGGTACAGGGGTGGGATACGCAGTATTTT
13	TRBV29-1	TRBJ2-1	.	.	CSVEGTPRNEQFF	TGCAGCGTTGAAGGCACTCCTCGAAATGAGCAGTTCTTC
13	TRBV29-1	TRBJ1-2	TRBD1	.	CSVETGGNYGYTF	TGCAGCGTGGAGACAGGGGGTAACTATGGCTACACCTTC
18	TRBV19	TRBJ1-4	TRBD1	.	CASSHIYRGLSTNEKLFF	TGTGCCAGTAGTCATATCTACAGGGGACTTTCAACTAATGAAAAACTGTTTTTT
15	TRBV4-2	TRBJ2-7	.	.	CASRPTERGGYEQYF	TGTGCCAGCAGGCCGACGGAGAGGGGAGGATACGAGCAGTACTTC
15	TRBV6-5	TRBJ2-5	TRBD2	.	CASSRLAGGQETQYF	TGTGCCAGCAGTAGACTAGCGGGAGGACAAGAGACCCAGTACTTC
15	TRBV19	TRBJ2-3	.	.	CASSMAGPRTDTQYF	TGTGCCAGTAGTATGGCGGGACCACGCACAGATACGCAGTATTTT
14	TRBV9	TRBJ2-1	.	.	CASSVGATGDEQFF	TGTGCCAGCAGCGTAGGGGCAACGGGAGATGAGCAGTTCTTC
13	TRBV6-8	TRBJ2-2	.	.	CASSSTGDGELFF	TGTGCCAGCAGTTCTACGGGGGACGGGGAGCTGTTTTTT